Listed below are T cell receptor beta chains from one sample, sequenced in a study of spatial heterogeneity in lung cancer. TCRdb independently ran MiXCR on the 5' RACE reads; one entry per CDR3 protein. The sample consists of about 120,000 distinct CDR3 sequences, 9.5% to 15% of them appearing once. Here the sequenced sample was PBMCs, taken at follow-up. The receptors originated from a male donor with early-stage non-small cell lung cancer. The CDR3 runs from the conserved cysteine through the conserved F or W. A D gene is named only where the DNA matches it firmly. A row's size may be missing; if present it is once, few, many or a size class.

clone_size | j_call | v_call | d_call | cdr3_nt | cdr3_aa
many | TRBJ2-3 | TRBV20-1 | TRBD2 | TGCAGTGCTAGACTACTAGCGAGCATCGATACGCAGTATTTT | CSARLLASIDTQYF
NA | TRBJ2-6 | TRBV27 | TRBD1 | TGTGCCAGCAGTTTTGAGGACAGGGGCATCTCTGGGGCCAACGTCCTGACTTTC | CASSFEDRGISGANVLTF
NA | TRBJ1-2 | TRBV12-3/TRBV12-4 | NA | TGTGCCAGCAGTTCAAGGACAGTTAACTATGGCTACACCTTC | CASSSRTVNYGYTF
NA | TRBJ2-3 | TRBV25-1 | TRBD2 | TGTGCCAGCAGTGAATACCGCGGACTAGCGGGCACAGATACGCAGTATTTT | CASSEYRGLAGTDTQYF
many | TRBJ2-3 | TRBV4-2 | NA | TGTGCCAGCAGCCCCTCCCAAAGCAGGGATACGCAGTATTTT | CASSPSQSRDTQYF
NA | TRBJ2-5 | TRBV10-3 | NA | TGTGCCATCAGTTGGGACGAAGAGACCCTGTACTTC | CAISWDEETLYF
many | TRBJ2-1 | TRBV10-3 | TRBD1 | TGTGCCACAGGCGAACAGGGGGATTACAATGAGCAGTTCTTC | CATGEQGDYNEQFF
few | TRBJ1-5 | TRBV19 | NA | TGTGCCAGTATCGGGGCCACGAGCAATCAGCCCCAGCATTTT | CASIGATSNQPQHF
NA | TRBJ2-5 | TRBV12-3/TRBV12-4 | TRBD2 | TGTGCCAGCAGTTTACTAGCGGGCATCCAAGAGACCCAGTACTTC | CASSLLAGIQETQYF
NA | TRBJ2-7 | TRBV7-2 | NA | TGTGCCAGCAGCTTAGGGGCGGGCTACGAGCAGTACTTC | CASSLGAGYEQYF
many | TRBJ2-3 | TRBV28 | NA | TGTGCCAGCACCCTGGAGGGTACGCAGTATTTT | CASTLEGTQYF
few | TRBJ2-3 | TRBV5-1 | TRBD2 | TGCGCCAGCAGCTTGGTTACCGGGGGGACTAGCACAGATACGCAGTATTTT | CASSLVTGGTSTDTQYF
NA | TRBJ2-6 | TRBV5-4 | NA | TGTGCCAGCAGCTTATATGGGGCCAACGTCCTGACTTTC | CASSLYGANVLTF
many | TRBJ2-6 | TRBV12-3/TRBV12-4 | NA | TGTGCCAGCAGCCCTCGACTAGTTGGTGGGGCCAACGTCCTGACTTTC | CASSPRLVGGANVLTF
NA | TRBJ1-5 | TRBV4-2 | TRBD1 | TGTGCCAGCAGCCCGCGGGACAGGGACAATCAGCCCCAGCATTTT | CASSPRDRDNQPQHF
few | TRBJ2-5 | TRBV6-5 | NA | TGTGCCAGCAGTTATAGGAGCCCGAGGACCCAGTACTTC | CASSYRSPRTQYF
few | TRBJ2-1 | TRBV15 | NA | TGTGCCACAAAAGGACTGATCTCCTACAATGAGCAGTTCTTC | CATKGLISYNEQFF
few | TRBJ2-1 | TRBV5-1 | NA | TGCGCCAGCAGAACTAGTTCTTTGAACAATGAGCAGTTCTTC | CASRTSSLNNEQFF
NA | TRBJ1-4 | TRBV6-6 | NA | TGTGCCAGCAGTGTGAGATATGCAACTAATGAAAAACTGTTTTTT | CASSVRYATNEKLFF
many | TRBJ1-2 | TRBV20-1 | TRBD1 | TGCAGTGCCCAGCGCGAGGGGGCGATGGGGGGCTACACCTTC | CSAQREGAMGGYTF
few | TRBJ2-3 | TRBV4-1 | NA | TGCGCCAGCAGCTCTCCGACCCGAGGCAGATTTACGCAGTATTTT | CASSSPTRGRFTQYF
NA | TRBJ2-7 | TRBV20-1 | NA | TGCAGTGCTAGGAGGGGCGCCGGGTCCTACGAGCAGTACTTC | CSARRGAGSYEQYF
NA | TRBJ1-4 | TRBV6-1 | NA | TGTGCCAGCAGTGAAATCCAGAGTGAAAAACTGTTTTTT | CASSEIQSEKLFF
NA | TRBJ2-1 | TRBV20-1 | NA | TGCAGTGCTAGAGTGGGCGTTTTGAGTTTCTTC | CSARVGVLSFF
NA | TRBJ1-4 | TRBV27 | NA | TGTGCCAGCAGGAGAACAACTAATGAAAAACTGTTTTTT | CASRRTTNEKLFF
few | TRBJ1-1 | TRBV9 | TRBD1 | TGTGCCAGCAGCGCCACCGACCCGCGGACAGGGGGCTTTTGGAGGAACACTGAAGCTTTCTTT | CASSATDPRTGGFWRNTEAFF
NA | TRBJ2-1 | TRBV6-1 | NA | TGTGCCAGTCGGGGAGGGCAGGGGGACACCTACAATGAGCAGTTCTTC | CASRGGQGDTYNEQFF
NA | TRBJ2-3 | TRBV10-3 | NA | TGTGCCATCAGTGAGTCGACAGAGAGCACAGATACGCAGTATTTT | CAISESTESTDTQYF
few | TRBJ2-3 | TRBV24-1 | TRBD1 | TGTGCCACCAGGGGGGGACCGGGACAGGGGGACAATACGCAGTATTTT | CATRGGPGQGDNTQYF
NA | TRBJ2-2 | TRBV7-8 | NA | TGTGCCAGCAGCTTAGCGTCGGATGGGGAGCTGTTTTTT | CASSLASDGELFF
few | TRBJ2-5 | TRBV5-1 | TRBD2 | TGCGCCAGCAGCATCGGGACTAGCGGGCCCGGGAGAGAGACCCAGTACTTC | CASSIGTSGPGRETQYF
few | TRBJ1-5 | TRBV27 | NA | TGTGCCAGCAGTTTGGGGCCACAGGGCGATCAGCCCCAGCATTTT | CASSLGPQGDQPQHF
many | TRBJ1-2 | TRBV28 | NA | TGTGCCAGCAGCCGGCCCAGGTTTGACAGCTATGGCTACACCTTC | CASSRPRFDSYGYTF
many | TRBJ2-5 | TRBV7-2 | NA | TGTGCCAGCAGCTTAGGCCGGGAGACCCAGTACTTC | CASSLGRETQYF
few | TRBJ2-7 | TRBV7-2 | TRBD1 | TGTGCCAGCAGGTTACCGGGACAGTACTACGAGCAGTACTTC | CASRLPGQYYEQYF
few | TRBJ1-4 | TRBV2 | NA | TGTGCCAGCAGTGAGGGGCTAAAAACTAATGAAAAACTGTTTTTT | CASSEGLKTNEKLFF
NA | TRBJ1-5 | TRBV20-1 | TRBD1 | TGCAGTGCTAGGACAGGGGCGGGTAACAATCAGCCCCAGCATTTT | CSARTGAGNNQPQHF
few | TRBJ2-2 | TRBV7-3 | TRBD2 | TGTGCCAGCAGCTTACGAGCTCCGGGACTAGCGGGGATCGCGAACACCGGGGAGCTGTTTTTT | CASSLRAPGLAGIANTGELFF
few | TRBJ1-4 | TRBV5-1 | TRBD1 | TGCGCCAGCAGCGGTAGGACAGGGAAGAATGGTGAAAAACTGTTTTTT | CASSGRTGKNGEKLFF
many | TRBJ2-7 | TRBV10-3 | TRBD1 | TGTGCCATCAGTTGGACAGGGATCTACGAGCAGTACTTC | CAISWTGIYEQYF
NA | TRBJ1-5 | TRBV7-8 | TRBD1 | TGTGCCAGCAGCTTATTAGGGACCAGGGGGCGCGGCAATCAGCCCCAGCATTTT | CASSLLGTRGRGNQPQHF
NA | TRBJ2-5 | TRBV18 | NA | TGTGCCAGCTCACCGGGACGGACACAAGAGACCCAGTACTTC | CASSPGRTQETQYF
NA | TRBJ1-2 | TRBV20-1 | TRBD1 | TGCAGTGCTCAAACAGGGGGATTGAAATACGATGGCTACACCTTC | CSAQTGGLKYDGYTF